The present T cell receptor (beta chain) was sequenced within a study of T cell repertoires in cytomegalovirus infection. This clonotype was picked up a small number of times. Its antigen is currently unknown. V trimming: 2 bases; J trimming: 4 bases; junction bases outside the gene matches: 2. The CDR3 runs 16 residues. Germline lookup yields CDR1 MNHEY and CDR2 SVGEGT. TCRdb reprocessed the reads with MiXCR, giving one entry per CDR3 protein. In the table there are 900,000 to 950,000 distinct CDR3 sequences, around 30% of which are singletons. The chain recombines TRBV6-2 or TRBV6-3 with TRBJ2-1, with 13 bases identical to TRBD2. The specimen comprised cultured CD8+ T cells from PBMCs, sampled from culture after CMV antigen stimulation. The clonotype was recovered from a human donor in good health (CMV status not recorded). Some clones in this sample may be carry-over from other donors' samples. Here the CDR3 DNA reads TGTGCCAGCAGTTACCGACTAGCGGGGGGATACAATGAGCAGTTCTTC. Protein product: CASSYRLAGGYNEQFF.